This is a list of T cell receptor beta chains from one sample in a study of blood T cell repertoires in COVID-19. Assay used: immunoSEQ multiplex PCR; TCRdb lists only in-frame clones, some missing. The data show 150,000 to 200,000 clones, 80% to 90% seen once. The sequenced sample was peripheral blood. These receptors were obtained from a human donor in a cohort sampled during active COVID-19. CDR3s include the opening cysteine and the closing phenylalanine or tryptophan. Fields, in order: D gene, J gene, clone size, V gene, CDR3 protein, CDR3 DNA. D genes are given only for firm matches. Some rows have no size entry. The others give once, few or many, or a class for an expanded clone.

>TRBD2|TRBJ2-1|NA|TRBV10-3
CAISESSLSGGWNEQFF
TGTGCCATCAGTGAGTCGAGTCTGAGCGGGGGGTGGAATGAGCAGTTCTTC
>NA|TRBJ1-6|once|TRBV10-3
CAISDGSPLHF
TGTGCCATCAGTGATGGCTCACCCCTCCACTTT
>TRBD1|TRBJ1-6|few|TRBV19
CASSIEQGNSPLHF
TGTGCCAGTAGTATTGAACAGGGGAACTCACCCCTCCACTTT
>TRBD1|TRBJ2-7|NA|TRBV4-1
CASSRVTGYVSEQYF
TGCGCCAGCAGCCGAGTGACAGGGTATGTCTCCGAGCAGTACTTC
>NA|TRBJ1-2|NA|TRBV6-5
CASSYSALGRGGYTF
TGTGCCAGCAGTTACTCGGCCCTTGGGAGGGGTGGCTACACCTTC
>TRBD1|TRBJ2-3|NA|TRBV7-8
CASSLRDRGQADTQYF
TGTGCCAGCAGCCTGAGGGACAGGGGGCAGGCAGATACGCAGTATTTT
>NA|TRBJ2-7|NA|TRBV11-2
CASSRSYEQYF
TGTGCCAGCAGTCGTTCCTACGAGCAGTACTTC
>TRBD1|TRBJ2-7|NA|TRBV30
CAWSSPPGQGFHEQYF
TGTGCCTGGAGTTCCCCACCGGGACAGGGATTCCACGAGCAGTACTTC
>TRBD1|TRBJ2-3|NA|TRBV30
CAWSETGRGATDTQYF
TGTGCCTGGTCGGAGACAGGGAGAGGGGCCACAGATACGCAGTATTTT
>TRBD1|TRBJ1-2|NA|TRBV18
CASSDRDGYTF
TGTGCCAGCTCAGACAGGGATGGCTACACCTTC
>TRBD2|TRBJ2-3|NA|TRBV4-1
CASSQTGTSVSTDTQYF
TGCGCCAGCAGCCAAACCGGGACTAGCGTAAGCACAGATACGCAGTATTTT
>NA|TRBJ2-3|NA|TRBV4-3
CASSPWTTSDTQYF
TGCGCCAGCAGCCCTTGGACTACATCAGATACGCAGTATTTT
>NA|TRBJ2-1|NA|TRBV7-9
CASSSELRNEQFF
TGTGCCAGCAGCTCGGAGCTACGCAATGAGCAGTTCTTC
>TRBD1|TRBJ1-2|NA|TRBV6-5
CASSTPDRGFSGYTF
TGTGCCAGCAGTACCCCCGACAGGGGGTTTTCCGGCTACACCTTC
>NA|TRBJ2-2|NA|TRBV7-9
CASSLERNTGELFF
TGTGCCAGCAGCTTAGAGCGGAACACCGGGGAGCTGTTTTTT
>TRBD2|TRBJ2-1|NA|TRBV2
CASRVAGGNNEQFF
TGTGCCAGCAGAGTAGCGGGGGGGAACAATGAGCAGTTCTTC
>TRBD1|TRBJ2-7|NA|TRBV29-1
CSVADRASPRQYF
TGCAGCGTTGCGGACAGGGCCTCCCCCCGGCAGTACTTC
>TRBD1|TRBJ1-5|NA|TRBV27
CASSLTGGGQPQHF
TGTGCCAGCAGTTTGACAGGGGGAGGGCAGCCCCAGCATTTT
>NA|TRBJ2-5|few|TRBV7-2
CASSPRQGRGYGETQYF
TGTGCCAGCAGCCCCCGCCAGGGGAGGGGCTATGGTGAGACCCAGTACTTC